This T cell receptor beta chain comes out of a study of T cells in Graves' hyperthyroidism and ophthalmopathy. The CDR3 has 16 amino acids. Germline lookup yields CDR1 SGHRS and CDR2 YFSETQ. V shed 0 bases and J shed 6 bases, with 15 bases lying between them. At least 3 on the Clinical Activity Score was recorded for ophthalmopathy patients, who also had NOSPECS grade at least 4 and duration under 3 months. Lactation, pregnancy, other autoimmune disease or uncontrolled infection excluded patients. Amplification of TCR beta CDR3 regions used RNA as the template. Carried out on the TCR CDR3, a first-round RT-PCR used the HTBI primer set. One entry per CDR3 protein, called by TCRdb with MiXCR from the multiplex PCR reads. The sample has 30,000 to 35,000 distinct CDR3 sequences, around half seen once; the top ten hold 25%. This clonotype was counted at least ten times.

The chain couples TRBV5-1 to TRBJ1-4; no clear D. The receptor comes from a woman in her thirties or forties with Graves' ophthalmopathy. Sequencing input: blood. Written as DNA, the CDR3 is TGCGCCAGCAGCTTGGTCGCCGGGCCTTCGGATGAAAAACTGTTTTTT. Translating it yields CASSLVAGPSDEKLFF.